This TCR beta chain is from a study of a mutant IDH1 vaccine in newly diagnosed glioma. Sequenced by immunoSEQ multiplex PCR; TCRdb stores in-frame clones only, minus some. The data show approximately 44,000 clones, with about 79% seen just once and 9% to 15% held by the top ten. Trimming stripped 3 bases from V and 8 bases from J, with 8 bases between. The germline V gene has CDR1 DFQATT and CDR2 SNEGSKA (reference sequence). This CDR3 region has 11 residues. Noted time point: week 35, safety follow-up. All doses held 300 ug of mutant IDH1 20-mer peptide, with topical imiquimod. Whole-study results and caveats: Seemingly, pseudoprogression had no relation to changes in the top peripheral T cell clonotypes.

Only a few counts were recorded for this clone. The antigen remains undetermined. The J gene is TRBJ2-1, the V gene TRBV20-1; D is undetermined. This receptor was taken from a man aged 35-49 years with glioma. The source material was PBMCs, sampled from a glioma patient whose treatment included an IDH1 peptide vaccine. In nucleotides, the CDR3 is TGCAGTGCTAGTCCCTTTGATGAGCAGTTCTTC. Protein: CSASPFDEQFF.